This TCR beta chain originates from a study of OX40 agonist ivuxolimab in advanced cancers. Study-wide findings and caveats: Which antigen the expanded peripheral T cells recognized is unknown.

This CDR3 contains 15 residues. Per the germline V gene, CDR1 is LNHDA and CDR2 is SQIVND (reference sequence). Trimming removed 5 bases from V and 4 bases from J; junction bases left unmatched: 7. Using immunoSEQ multiplex PCR, the repertoire was profiled, and TCRdb retains in-frame clones only, with some absent. The sample shows 57,000 or so clones, roughly 89% of them seen only once. As to this clone: The target antigen is unknown.

The sequence came from an adult with an advanced solid tumor such as melanoma, head and neck, liver or kidney cancer. Material: CD4+ or CD8+ T cells sorted from blood, obtained in a trial of the OX40 agonist ivuxolimab. V gene TRBV19 combines with J gene TRBJ1-5; TRBD1 agrees at 8 bases. CDR3 DNA: TGTGCCAGTAGTCTTGACAGGGGCCCTAATCAGCCCCAGCATTTT. This gives the protein CASSLDRGPNQPQHF.